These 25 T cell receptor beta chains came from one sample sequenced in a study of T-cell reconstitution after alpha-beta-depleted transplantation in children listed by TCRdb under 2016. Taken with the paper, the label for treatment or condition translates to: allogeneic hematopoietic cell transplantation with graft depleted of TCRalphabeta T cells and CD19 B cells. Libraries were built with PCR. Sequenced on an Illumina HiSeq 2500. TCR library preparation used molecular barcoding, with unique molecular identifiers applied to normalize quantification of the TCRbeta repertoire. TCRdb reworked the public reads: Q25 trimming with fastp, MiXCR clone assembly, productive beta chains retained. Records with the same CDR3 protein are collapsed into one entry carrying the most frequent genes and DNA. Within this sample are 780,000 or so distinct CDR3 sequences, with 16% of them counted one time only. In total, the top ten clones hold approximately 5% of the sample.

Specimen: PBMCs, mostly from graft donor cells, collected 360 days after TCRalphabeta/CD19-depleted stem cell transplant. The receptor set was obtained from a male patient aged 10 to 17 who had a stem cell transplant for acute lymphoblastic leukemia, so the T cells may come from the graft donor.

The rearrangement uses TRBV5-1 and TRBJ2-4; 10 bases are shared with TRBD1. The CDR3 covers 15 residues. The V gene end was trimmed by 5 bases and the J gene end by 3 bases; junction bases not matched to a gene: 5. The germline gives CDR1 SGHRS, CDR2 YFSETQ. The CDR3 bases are TGCGCCAGCAGGGACAGGGGGTACGGCAAAAACATTCAGTACTTC. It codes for CASRDRGYGKNIQYF.

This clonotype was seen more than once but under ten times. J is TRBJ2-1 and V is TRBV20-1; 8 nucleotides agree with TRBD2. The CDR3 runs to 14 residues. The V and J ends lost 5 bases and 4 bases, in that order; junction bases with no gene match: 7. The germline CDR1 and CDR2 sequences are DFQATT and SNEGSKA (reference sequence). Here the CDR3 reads CSALSGGPYNEQFF. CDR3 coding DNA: TGCAGTGCTCTTTCGGGAGGGCCATACAATGAGCAGTTCTTC.

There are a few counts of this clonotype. The CDR3 loop is CARKATGKGYEQYF. The CDR3 region has the DNA TGTGCCAGAAAGGCGACAGGGAAGGGCTACGAGCAGTACTTC. The chain uses TRBV12-3 or TRBV12-4 and TRBJ2-7; TRBD1 matches 7 bases. The CDR3 covers 14 residues. V shed 9 bases and J 3 bases; nucleotides not matched to a gene: 11.

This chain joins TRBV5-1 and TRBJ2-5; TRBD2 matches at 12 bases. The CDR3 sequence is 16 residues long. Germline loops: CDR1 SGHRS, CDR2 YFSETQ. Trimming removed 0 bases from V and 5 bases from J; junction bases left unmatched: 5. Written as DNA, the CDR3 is TGCGCCAGCAGCTTGGGACTAGCGGGAGTCGTGGAGACCCAGTACTTC. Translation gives CASSLGLAGVVETQYF. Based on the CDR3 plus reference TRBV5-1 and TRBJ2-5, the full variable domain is KAGVTQTPRYLIKTRGQQVTLSCSPISGHRSVSWYQQTPGQGLQFLFEYFSETQRNKGNFPGRFSGRQFSNSRSEMNVSTLELGDSALYLCASSLGLAGVVETQYFGPGTRLLVL.

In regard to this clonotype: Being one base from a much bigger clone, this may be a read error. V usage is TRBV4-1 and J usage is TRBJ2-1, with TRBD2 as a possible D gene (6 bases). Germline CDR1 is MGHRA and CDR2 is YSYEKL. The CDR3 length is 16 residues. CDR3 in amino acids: CASSLYTSPSCNEQFF. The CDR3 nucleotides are TGCGCCAGCAGCCTTTATACTAGCCCCTCCTGCAATGAGCAGTTCTTC.

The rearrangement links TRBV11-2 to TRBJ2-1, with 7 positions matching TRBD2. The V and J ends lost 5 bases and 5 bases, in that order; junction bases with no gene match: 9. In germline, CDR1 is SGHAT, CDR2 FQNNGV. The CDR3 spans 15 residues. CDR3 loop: CASSDERGVNNEQFF. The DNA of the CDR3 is TGTGCCAGCAGCGACGAGCGGGGCGTGAACAATGAGCAGTTCTTC.

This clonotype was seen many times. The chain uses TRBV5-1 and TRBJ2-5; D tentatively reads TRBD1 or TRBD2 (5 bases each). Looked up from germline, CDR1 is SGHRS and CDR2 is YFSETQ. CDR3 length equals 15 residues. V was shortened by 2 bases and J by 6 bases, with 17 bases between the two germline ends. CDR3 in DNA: TGCGCCAGCAGCTTATCTGGGACGACGGTGAAGACCCAGTACTTC. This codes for CASSLSGTTVKTQYF.

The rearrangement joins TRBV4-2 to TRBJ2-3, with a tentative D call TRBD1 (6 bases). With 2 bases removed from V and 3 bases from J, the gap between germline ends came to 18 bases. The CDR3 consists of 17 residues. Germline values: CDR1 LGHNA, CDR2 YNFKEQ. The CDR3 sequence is CASSQTGTGGMTDTQYF. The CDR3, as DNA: TGTGCCAGCAGCCAAACAGGGACCGGAGGTATGACAGATACGCAGTATTTT.

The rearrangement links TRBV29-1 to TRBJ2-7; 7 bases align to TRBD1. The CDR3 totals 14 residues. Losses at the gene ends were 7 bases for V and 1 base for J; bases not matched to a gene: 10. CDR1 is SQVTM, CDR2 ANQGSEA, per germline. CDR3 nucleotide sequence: TGCAGCGCGTACAGGGGCCGAGGTTCCTACGAGCAGTACTTC. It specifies CSAYRGRGSYEQYF.

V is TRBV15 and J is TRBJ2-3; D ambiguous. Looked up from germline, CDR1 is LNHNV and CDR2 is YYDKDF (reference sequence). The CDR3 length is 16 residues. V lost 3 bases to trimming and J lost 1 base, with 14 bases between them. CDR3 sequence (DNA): TGTGCCACCAGCAGTAACCGGGCGTTCCGCACAGATACGCAGTATTTT. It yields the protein CATSSNRAFRTDTQYF.

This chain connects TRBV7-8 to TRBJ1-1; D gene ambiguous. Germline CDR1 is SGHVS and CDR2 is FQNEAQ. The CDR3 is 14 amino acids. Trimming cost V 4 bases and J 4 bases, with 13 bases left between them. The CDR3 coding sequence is TGTGCCAGCAGCTGGGAGGGAGGCATCACTGAAGCTTTCTTT. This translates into CASSWEGGITEAFF.

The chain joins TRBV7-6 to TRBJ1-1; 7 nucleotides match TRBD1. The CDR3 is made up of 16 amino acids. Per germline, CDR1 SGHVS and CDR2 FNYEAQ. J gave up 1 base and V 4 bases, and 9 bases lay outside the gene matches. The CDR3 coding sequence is TGTGCCAGCAGCTGGGACAGACCCGGAGCGAACACTGAAGCTTTCTTT. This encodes CASSWDRPGANTEAFF. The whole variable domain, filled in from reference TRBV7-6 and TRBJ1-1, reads GAGVSQSPRYKVTKRGQDVALRCDPISGHVSLYWYRQALGQGPEFLTYFNYEAQQDKSGLPNDRFSAERPEGSISTLTIQRTEQRDSAMYRCASSWDRPGANTEAFFGQGTRLTVV.

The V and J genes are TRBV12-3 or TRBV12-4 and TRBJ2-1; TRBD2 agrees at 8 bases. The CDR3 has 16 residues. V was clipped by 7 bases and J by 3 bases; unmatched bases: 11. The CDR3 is CASTTRVTSGYNEQFF. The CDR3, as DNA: TGTGCCAGCACCACCCGAGTAACTAGCGGCTACAATGAGCAGTTCTTC.

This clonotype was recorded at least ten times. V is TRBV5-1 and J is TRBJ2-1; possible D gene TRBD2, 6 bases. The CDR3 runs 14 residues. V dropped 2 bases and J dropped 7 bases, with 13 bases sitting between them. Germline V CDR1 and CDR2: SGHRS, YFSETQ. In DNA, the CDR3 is TGCGCCAGCAGCTTTGGGGACTCGAAAAATGAGCAGTTCTTC. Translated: CASSFGDSKNEQFF.

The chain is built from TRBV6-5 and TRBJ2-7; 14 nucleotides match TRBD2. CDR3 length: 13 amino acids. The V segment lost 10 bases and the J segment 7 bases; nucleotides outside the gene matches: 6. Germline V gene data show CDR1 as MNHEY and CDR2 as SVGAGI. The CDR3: CATETSGRAEQYF. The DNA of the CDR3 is TGTGCCACCGAGACTAGCGGGAGGGCGGAGCAGTACTTC.

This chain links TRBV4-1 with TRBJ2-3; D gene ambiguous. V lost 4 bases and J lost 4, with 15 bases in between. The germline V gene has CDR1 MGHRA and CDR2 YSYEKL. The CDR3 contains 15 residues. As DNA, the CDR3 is TGCGCCAGCAGCCTAAGCCCCCGAGAGTCAGATACGCAGTATTTT. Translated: CASSLSPRESDTQYF.

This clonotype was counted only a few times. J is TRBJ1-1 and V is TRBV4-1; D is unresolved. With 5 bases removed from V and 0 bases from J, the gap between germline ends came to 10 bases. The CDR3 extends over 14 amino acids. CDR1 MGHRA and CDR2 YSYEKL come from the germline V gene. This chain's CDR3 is CASSGRSMNTEAFF. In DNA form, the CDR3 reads TGCGCCAGCAGCGGCCGGTCCATGAACACTGAAGCTTTCTTT.

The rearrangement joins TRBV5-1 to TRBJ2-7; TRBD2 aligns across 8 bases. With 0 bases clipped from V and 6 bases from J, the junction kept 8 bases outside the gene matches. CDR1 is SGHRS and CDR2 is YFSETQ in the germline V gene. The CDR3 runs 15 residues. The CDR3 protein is CASSLGLAGAREQYF. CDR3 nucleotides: TGCGCCAGCAGCTTGGGTCTAGCGGGCGCCCGCGAGCAGTACTTC.

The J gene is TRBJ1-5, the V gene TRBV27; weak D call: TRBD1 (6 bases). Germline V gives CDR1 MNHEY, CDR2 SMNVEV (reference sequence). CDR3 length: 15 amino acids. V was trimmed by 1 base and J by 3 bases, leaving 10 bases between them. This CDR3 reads CASSLLQGSNQPQHF. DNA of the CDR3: TGTGCCAGCAGTTTATTACAGGGATCCAATCAGCCCCAGCATTTT.

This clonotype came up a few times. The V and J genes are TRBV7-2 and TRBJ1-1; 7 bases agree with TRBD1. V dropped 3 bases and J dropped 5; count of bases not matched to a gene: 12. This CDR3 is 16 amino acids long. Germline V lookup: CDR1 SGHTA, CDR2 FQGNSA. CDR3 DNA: TGTGCCAGCAGCTTGACCCTCCCCAGGGGGAAAACTGAAGCTTTCTTT. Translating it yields CASSLTLPRGKTEAFF.

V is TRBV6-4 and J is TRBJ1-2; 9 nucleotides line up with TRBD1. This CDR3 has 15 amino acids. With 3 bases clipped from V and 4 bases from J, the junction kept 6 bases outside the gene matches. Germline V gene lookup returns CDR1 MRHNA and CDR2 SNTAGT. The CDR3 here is CASSDTGGSVYGYTF. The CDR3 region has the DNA TGTGCCAGCAGTGATACAGGGGGCTCGGTCTATGGCTACACCTTC.

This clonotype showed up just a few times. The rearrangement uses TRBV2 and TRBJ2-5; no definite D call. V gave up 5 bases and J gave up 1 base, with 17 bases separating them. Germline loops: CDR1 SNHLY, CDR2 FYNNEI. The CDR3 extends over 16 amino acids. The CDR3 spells CASSILLARRQETQYF. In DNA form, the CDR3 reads TGTGCCAGCAGTATACTCCTGGCGAGGCGCCAAGAGACCCAGTACTTC.

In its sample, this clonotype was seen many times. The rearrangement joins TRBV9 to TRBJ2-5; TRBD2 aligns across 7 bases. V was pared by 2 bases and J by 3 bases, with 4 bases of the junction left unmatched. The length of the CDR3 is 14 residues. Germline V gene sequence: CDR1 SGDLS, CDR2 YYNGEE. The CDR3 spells CASSVWGGEETQYF. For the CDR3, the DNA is TGTGCCAGCAGCGTTTGGGGGGGAGAAGAGACCCAGTACTTC.

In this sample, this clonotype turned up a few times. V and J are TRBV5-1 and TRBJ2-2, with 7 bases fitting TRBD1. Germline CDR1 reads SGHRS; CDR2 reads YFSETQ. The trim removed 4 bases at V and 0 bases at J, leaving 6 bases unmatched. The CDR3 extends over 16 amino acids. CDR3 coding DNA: TGCGCCAGCAGCGTAACAGGGGCCGCGAACACCGGGGAGCTGTTTTTT. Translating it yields CASSVTGAANTGELFF.

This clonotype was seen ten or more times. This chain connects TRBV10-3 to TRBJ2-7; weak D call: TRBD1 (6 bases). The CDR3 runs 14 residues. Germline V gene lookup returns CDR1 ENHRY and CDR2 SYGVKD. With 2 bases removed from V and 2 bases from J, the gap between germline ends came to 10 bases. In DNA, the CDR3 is TGTGCCATCAGTGAGGGACAGACTACCTACGAGCAGTACTTC. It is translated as CAISEGQTTYEQYF.